These T cell receptor beta chains were read from a single sample in a study of T cell responses to AZD1222 COVID-19 vaccine. Only in-frame clones appear in the TCRdb table, and some are missing; sequencing was by immunoSEQ multiplex PCR. The sample has 150,000 to 200,000 clones; just under 95% are singletons. The sample was peripheral blood, taken on day 0 of AZD1222 vaccination. Receptor source: an adult in good health. CDR3s include the opening cysteine and the closing phenylalanine or tryptophan. A D gene is named only where the DNA matches it firmly. Clone size is stated in some rows and not others, as once, few, many or a class when expanded.

V,J,size,D,DNA,CDR3
TRBV7-2,TRBJ2-3,NA,TRBD1,TGTGCCAGCAGCTTAGGCCTTGGACAGGGGGCAGATACGCAGTATTTT,CASSLGLGQGADTQYF
TRBV29-1,TRBJ2-7,NA,TRBD1,TGCAGCGGTACACAGGGGGTGGACTACGAGCAGTACTTC,CSGTQGVDYEQYF
TRBV19,TRBJ2-7,few,NA,TGTGCCAGTAGTATATCGGAGGGGATCGGGGAGCAGTACTTC,CASSISEGIGEQYF
TRBV11-2,TRBJ1-1,NA,NA,TGTGCCAGCAGCTTAGAGGAGAAGACTGAAGCTTTCTTT,CASSLEEKTEAFF
TRBV7-2,TRBJ1-2,once,NA,TGTGCCAGCAGCTTAGGACAGATCTATGGCTACACCTTC,CASSLGQIYGYTF
TRBV5-1,TRBJ1-3,NA,TRBD1,TGCGCCAGCAAGGGGACAGCTGGAAACACCATATATTTT,CASKGTAGNTIYF
TRBV12-3/TRBV12-4,TRBJ1-2,NA,NA,TGTGCCAGCAGTTTAGCGAGGGTTGGCTACACCTTC,CASSLARVGYTF
TRBV28,TRBJ2-3,NA,NA,TGTGCCTCACAGGAAGGGACTTCTAGCACAGATACGCAGTATTTT,CASQEGTSSTDTQYF
TRBV19,TRBJ1-2,NA,NA,TGTGCCAGTAGTATCGAAGGGTTTTATAATGGCTACACCTTC,CASSIEGFYNGYTF
TRBV14,TRBJ2-1,NA,NA,TGTGCCAGCAGCCAAGCGGGGCGGCGCCTGGTCAATGAGCAGTTCTTC,CASSQAGRRLVNEQFF
TRBV3-1/TRBV3-2,TRBJ1-1,NA,NA,TGTGCCAGCAGCCAAGGGCCAAACAGTCCCAAAGCTTTCTTT,CASSQGPNSPKAFF
TRBV5-6,TRBJ2-7,NA,NA,TGTGCCAGCAAAATTGGGACCCCCGACGGTTCCTACGAGCAGTACTTC,CASKIGTPDGSYEQYF
TRBV19,TRBJ1-1,NA,TRBD1,TGTGCCAGTAGTATCTGGGACAGGTTGAACACTGAAGCTTTCTTT,CASSIWDRLNTEAFF
TRBV5-4,TRBJ2-7,NA,TRBD1,TGTGCCAGCAGCCCCCCAGGGGGCGAAAGCTACGAGCAGTACTTC,CASSPPGGESYEQYF
TRBV4-1,TRBJ2-3,NA,NA,TGCGCCAGCAGCCAAGTTTCAGGATACACAGATACGCAGTATTTT,CASSQVSGYTDTQYF
TRBV15,TRBJ2-5,NA,NA,TGTGCCACCAGCAGAGGGGTTGGTGATCGAGGTCAAGAGACCCAGTACTTC,CATSRGVGDRGQETQYF
TRBV10-1,TRBJ2-4,NA,TRBD1,TGCGCCAGCAGAGATACGACAGGGGTGAGCAAAAACATTCAGTACTTC,CASRDTTGVSKNIQYF
TRBV7-3,TRBJ2-1,NA,NA,TGTGCCAGCAGCTTAAGAAGGGGAAAGTACAATGAGCAGTTCTTC,CASSLRRGKYNEQFF
TRBV24-1,TRBJ2-7,NA,NA,TGTGCCACCAGTCGGGGCAGTCTGGGCGAGCAGTACTTC,CATSRGSLGEQYF
TRBV4-3,TRBJ2-7,NA,NA,TGCGCCAGCAGCCAAGTGGGGGCTTACGAGCAGTACTTC,CASSQVGAYEQYF
TRBV11-2,TRBJ1-3,once,NA,TGTGCCAGCAGCTTTGGTTTAGCGGGAGGAAACACCATATATTTT,CASSFGLAGGNTIYF
TRBV9,TRBJ2-1,NA,TRBD2,TGTGCCAGCAGCGTGTTTGAGCTAGCGGGCTCTGAGCAGTTCTTC,CASSVFELAGSEQFF
TRBV7-9,TRBJ1-2,NA,NA,TGTGCCAGCAGTCGCACAGGTGTGGGCTATGGCTACACCTTC,CASSRTGVGYGYTF
TRBV14,TRBJ2-1,few,TRBD1,TGTGCCAGCAGCTCCTCCGGGACAGCCTCCTGGAGATACAATGAGCAGTTCTTC,CASSSSGTASWRYNEQFF
TRBV30,TRBJ2-4,NA,TRBD1,TGTGCCTGTACAGGGGAATCCAAAAACATTCAGTACTTC,CACTGESKNIQYF
TRBV11-2,TRBJ2-3,NA,TRBD1,TGTGCCAGCAGCTGGACAGGGACAGATACGCAGTATTTT,CASSWTGTDTQYF
TRBV19,TRBJ1-6,NA,TRBD1,TGTGCCAGTAGTACCCGACAGGGGAATTCACCCCTCCACTTT,CASSTRQGNSPLHF
TRBV27,TRBJ2-5,NA,TRBD1,TGTGCCAGCAGCTACGGACAGGGTAGGACCCAGTACTTC,CASSYGQGRTQYF
TRBV29-1,TRBJ2-7,NA,TRBD2,TGCAGCGTTAGGGAGCGGGAGGGTTCCTACGAGCAGTACTTC,CSVREREGSYEQYF
TRBV6-5,TRBJ2-5,NA,NA,TGTGCCAGCAGTTGGGACCCCTCCTTAGAGACCCAGTACTTC,CASSWDPSLETQYF
TRBV7-2,TRBJ1-2,NA,NA,TGTGCCAGCAGCTTTTGGGACGAAGACTATGGCTACACCTTC,CASSFWDEDYGYTF
TRBV5-1,TRBJ1-1,NA,NA,TGCGCCAGCAGCTTGGATCCAGGGACGAACACTGAAGCTTTCTTT,CASSLDPGTNTEAFF
TRBV12-3/TRBV12-4,TRBJ1-2,NA,NA,TGTGCCAGCAGTTACAGGGAACTCGGCGGCTACACCTTC,CASSYRELGGYTF
TRBV18,TRBJ1-5,once,NA,TGTGCCAGCTCACCGGGAGGGCTTAGAAATCAGCCCCAGCATTTT,CASSPGGLRNQPQHF
TRBV2,TRBJ2-3,NA,NA,TGTGCCAGCAGTGAGAATGGAAACCCCACAGATACGCAGTATTTT,CASSENGNPTDTQYF
TRBV18,TRBJ2-1,NA,NA,TGTGCCAGCTCACTCTCTATAGACAATGAGCAGTTCTTC,CASSLSIDNEQFF
TRBV6-5,TRBJ2-5,NA,NA,TGTGCCAGCCGCACCGGGTACCAAGAGACCCAGTACTTC,CASRTGYQETQYF
TRBV9,TRBJ1-3,NA,NA,TGTGCCAGCAGCGTATGGTCTGGAAACACCATATATTTT,CASSVWSGNTIYF
TRBV27,TRBJ2-3,NA,NA,TGTGCCAGCAGTCCCTCAGCGGGTCTCACAGATACGCAGTATTTT,CASSPSAGLTDTQYF
TRBV11-2,TRBJ1-2,NA,NA,TGTGCCAGCAGACTACGCGACAGGCTAGGTGATGGCTACACCTTC,CASRLRDRLGDGYTF
TRBV6-1,TRBJ1-2,NA,NA,TGTGCCAGCAGTGATCCGGGGTACTATGGCTACACCTTC,CASSDPGYYGYTF
TRBV16,TRBJ1-1,NA,NA,TGTGCCAGCAGCCCTATACTTGGTGAAGCTTTCTTT,CASSPILGEAFF
TRBV4-1,TRBJ1-1,NA,NA,TGCGCCAGCAGCCAAGGTCCATGGGGTACGGCTGAAGCTTTCTTT,CASSQGPWGTAEAFF
TRBV5-1,TRBJ2-3,once,NA,TGCGCCAGCAGTAATGGGACCACAGATACGCAGTATTTT,CASSNGTTDTQYF
TRBV7-2,TRBJ1-4,NA,NA,TGTGCCAGCAGCTGGGACCGAGGGGAAAAACTGTTTTTT,CASSWDRGEKLFF
TRBV30,TRBJ1-5,NA,NA,TGTGCCTGGAGTGGCGGGGACAATCAGCCCCAGCATTTT,CAWSGGDNQPQHF
TRBV18,TRBJ2-7,NA,NA,TGTGCCAGCTCACCACCCCACCACGAGCAGTACTTC,CASSPPHHEQYF
TRBV6-5,TRBJ2-3,NA,NA,TGTGCCAGCAGCGCCCCCGGCACAGATACGCAGTATTTT,CASSAPGTDTQYF
TRBV10-3,TRBJ1-3,NA,NA,TGTGCCGGAAGGGATCCGGGGATCTCTGGAAACACCATATATTTT,CAGRDPGISGNTIYF
TRBV12-3/TRBV12-4,TRBJ2-1,NA,NA,TGTGCCAGCAGTTTCATAGGGGATGAGCAGTTCTTC,CASSFIGDEQFF
TRBV7-8,TRBJ2-1,once,TRBD2,TGTGCCAGCAGCTACCCGAGTGGCGGGAGGGGGGGTGAGCAGTTCTTC,CASSYPSGGRGGEQFF
TRBV30,TRBJ1-6,few,TRBD1,TGTGCCCTCGGACAGGATGATTCACCCCTCCACTTT,CALGQDDSPLHF
TRBV6-5,TRBJ1-1,once,NA,TGTGCCACAAGACAGCTCATGAACACTGAAGCTTTCTTT,CATRQLMNTEAFF
TRBV28,TRBJ2-7,NA,NA,TGTGCCAGCGGGACAACCTTAGCCTACGAGCAGTACTTC,CASGTTLAYEQYF
TRBV6-6,TRBJ1-1,NA,NA,TGTGCCATACAGGCTCAGGGGACTGAAGCTTTCTTT,CAIQAQGTEAFF